This T cell receptor gamma chain was captured in a study of gamma-delta T cells after stem cell transplantation. TCRdb applied CATT to the RT-PCR reads for clone calling. The repertoire holds around 1,700 gamma-chain clones, roughly 18% seen once, with 5.5% to 7.5% in the top ten. Details on this clone: Possible read error: a much larger clone is one base away.

The V segment lost 0 bases and the J segment 5 bases; nucleotides outside the gene matches: 7. CDR1 is EGSNGY and CDR2 is YDSYNSKV in the germline V gene. The CDR3 totals 14 residues. V and J are TRGV2 and TRGJ1 or TRGJ2. The sequence was obtained from a human donor. It is not recorded whose cells these are; they may come from a transplant donor. Sequencing used gamma-delta T cells. The CDR3 sequence is CATWDGLGNYKKLF. For the CDR3, the DNA is TGTGCCACCTGGGACGGGCTGGGGAATTATAAGAAACTCTTT.